The 20 T cell receptor beta chains below all came from one sample that was sequenced in a study of blood T cell repertoires in COVID-19. Here immunoSEQ multiplex PCR was the method, and the copy in TCRdb shows in-frame clones only, minus some. Among about 500,000 clones listed, roughly 89% were seen once. The sequenced sample consisted of peripheral blood. The receptors originated from a man between 18 and 35 years old with COVID-19, enrolled during active disease.

The chain links TRBV11-2 to TRBJ2-1, with 9 bases identical to TRBD2. The CDR3 totals 16 residues. From germline, CDR1 is SGHAT and CDR2 FQNNGV. Germline trimming cut 1 base from V and 4 bases from J; bases unmatched to any gene: 5. The CDR3 bases are TGTGCCAGCAGCTTAGTTAGCGGGGGCTTATACAATGAGCAGTTCTTC. Residues: CASSLVSGGLYNEQFF.

This sequence joins TRBV5-4 and TRBJ2-6; D not resolved. The CDR3 runs to 15 residues. The germline V gene has CDR1 SGHNT and CDR2 YYREEE (reference sequence). V was cut by 2 bases and J by 0 bases, with 6 bases left in between. The CDR3 here is CASSFGPSGANVLTF. The CDR3 DNA follows: TGTGCCAGCAGCTTTGGCCCCTCTGGGGCCAACGTCCTGACTTTC.

About this clone: The same CDR3 arises from other DNA sequences in this sample as well. The rearrangement joins TRBV30 to TRBJ2-7; D is uncertain. The CDR3 totals 11 residues. The germline V gene has CDR1 GTSNPN and CDR2 SVGIG (reference sequence). The V and J ends lost 1 base and 4 bases respectively, with 5 bases between them. The CDR3 sequence: CAWSGAYEQYF. The DNA for the CDR3 is TGTGCCTGGAGTGGAGCATACGAGCAGTACTTC.

The chain has TRBV2 and TRBJ1-1, with D perhaps matching TRBD1 (5 bases). Trimming removed 7 bases at V and 1 base at J, with 13 bases between. The germline V gene has CDR1 SNHLY and CDR2 FYNNEI. This CDR3 has 14 residues. CDR3 loop: CASIFQGPNTEAFF. The DNA for the CDR3 is TGTGCCAGCATTTTCCAGGGTCCGAACACTGAAGCTTTCTTT.

The V and J genes are TRBV2 and TRBJ2-3; 9 nucleotides match TRBD2. CDR3 length: 15 amino acids. The germline CDR1 and CDR2 sequences are SNHLY and FYNNEI. V lost 6 bases and J lost 0; bases outside the gene matches: 4. CDR3 nucleotide sequence: TGTGCCAGCAGATCGAGCGGGGGGAGCACAGATACGCAGTATTTT. The encoded protein is CASRSSGGSTDTQYF. Supplemented by reference TRBV2 and TRBJ2-3, the full variable domain reads EPEVTQTPSHQVTQMGQEVILRCVPISNHLYFYWYRQILGQKVEFLVSFYNNEISEKSEIFDDQFSVERPDGSNFTLKIRSTKLEDSAMYFCASRSSGGSTDTQYFGPGTRLTVL.

Comments on this clone: Other DNA sequences in the same sample also yield this CDR3. The CDR3 nucleotides read TGTGCTAGTGGTTTGACAGGGGGAGGAAACACCATATATTTT. Translation: CASGLTGGGNTIYF. The chain employs TRBV12-5 and TRBJ1-3, with 8 bases that match TRBD1. Germline V CDR1 and CDR2: LGHNT, FRNRAP. The ends lost 2 bases at V and 4 bases at J; junction bases unmatched: 1. The CDR3 totals 14 residues.

In this sample, this clone turned up a few times. This chain connects TRBV12-5 to TRBJ2-7; TRBD1 matches 7 bases. The trim removed 1 base at V and 3 bases at J, leaving 9 bases unmatched. The CDR3 is 16 amino acids. Germline V lookup: CDR1 LGHNT, CDR2 FRNRAP. Here the CDR3 reads CASGLGHRQGNYEQYF. The CDR3 nucleotides are TGTGCTAGTGGTTTGGGACACAGACAGGGCAACTACGAGCAGTACTTC.

The genes are TRBV18 and TRBJ1-1; 7 nucleotides match TRBD1. CDR1 KGHSH and CDR2 LQKENI come from the germline V gene. The ends lost 5 bases at V and 0 bases at J; junction bases unmatched: 3. The CDR3 covers 14 residues. The CDR3 reads CASSSGQMNTEAFF. In nucleotides, the CDR3 is TGTGCCAGCTCATCGGGACAGATGAACACTGAAGCTTTCTTT. The complete variable domain, with remaining parts taken from reference TRBV18 and TRBJ1-1, reads NAGVMQNPRHLVRRRGQEARLRCSPMKGHSHVYWYRQLPEEGLKFMVYLQKENIIDESGMPKERFSAEFPKEGPSILRIQQVVRGDSAAYFCASSSGQMNTEAFFGQGTRLTVV.

This chain joins TRBV7-2 and TRBJ1-1; 8 bases are shared with TRBD1. V was pared by 4 bases and J by 0 bases, with 7 bases of the junction left unmatched. The CDR3 covers 16 residues. Germline CDR1 is SGHTA and CDR2 is FQGNSA. The CDR3 sequence: CASSWQGANMNTEAFF. DNA for the CDR3: TGTGCCAGCAGCTGGCAGGGGGCCAACATGAACACTGAAGCTTTCTTT.

Concerning this clone itself: At one end the junction does not follow the germline gene, possibly because of a read error. The chain employs TRBV10-3 and TRBJ2-1; 9 positions match TRBD1. CDR1 and CDR2 from the germline V gene are ENHRY and SYGVKD. The CDR3 covers 12 residues. The CDR3: CAISGDRDERFF. As DNA, the CDR3 is TGTGCCATCAGTGGGGACAGGGATGAGCGGTTCTTC.

The chain links TRBV7-7 to TRBJ2-7; 9 bases line up with TRBD1. Trimming took 5 bases from V and 7 from J; bases not matched to a gene: 12. The CDR3 covers 15 residues. Germline values: CDR1 SSHAT, CDR2 FNYEAQ (reference sequence). As DNA, the CDR3 is TGTGCCAGCAGCCCGTCTTCGGGACAGGGTGGTGAGCAGTACTTC. Encoded protein: CASSPSSGQGGEQYF.

The V call is TRBV4-1, the J call TRBJ2-1; D is perhaps TRBD2 (5 bases). V lost 0 bases and J 7 bases, leaving 22 bases between the germline ends. The CDR3 runs to 18 residues. The germline V gene has CDR1 MGHRA and CDR2 YSYEKL. The CDR3 loop is CASSQDPPPRALGNEQFF. The CDR3 DNA reads as TGCGCCAGCAGCCAAGATCCCCCCCCGCGGGCCCTCGGGAATGAGCAGTTCTTC.

The chain employs TRBV5-1 and TRBJ2-7; the match to TRBD1 covers 9 bases. Per the germline V gene, CDR1 is SGHRS and CDR2 is YFSETQ. Trimming removed 1 base from V and 5 bases from J; junction bases left unmatched: 7. The CDR3 spans 15 residues. This CDR3 is CASSLPGTGKDEQYF. The CDR3 nucleotides read TGCGCCAGCAGCTTGCCAGGGACAGGGAAGGACGAGCAGTACTTC.

The chain has TRBV6-5 and TRBJ2-7, with D unresolved. CDR3 length: 11 residues. The ends were cut back, 5 bases at V and 3 bases at J, with 5 bases in the middle. The germline CDR1 and CDR2 sequences are MNHEY and SVGAGI. CDR3 DNA: TGTGCCAGCAGTAACAACTACGAGCAGTACTTC. Amino acids: CASSNNYEQYF.

The chain uses TRBV12-5 and TRBJ1-6; 11 bases align to TRBD1. This CDR3 is 17 amino acids long. CDR1 is LGHNT, CDR2 FRNRAP, per germline. J lost 4 bases, V lost 4 bases, and 6 bases had no gene match. The CDR3 DNA is TGTGCTAGTGGTTGGGGGGGACAGGGGGTTTATAATTCACCCCTCCACTTT. Amino acid sequence: CASGWGGQGVYNSPLHF.

The chain carries TRBV7-8 and TRBJ2-2, with D perhaps matching TRBD1 (6 bases). CDR1 is SGHVS, CDR2 FQNEAQ, per germline. Trimming stripped 3 bases from V and 0 bases from J, with 17 bases between. The CDR3 has 18 residues. CDR3 loop: CASSFTGTDPPNTGELFF. CDR3 nucleotide sequence: TGTGCCAGCAGCTTCACAGGGACCGACCCTCCGAACACCGGGGAGCTGTTTTTT. The variable domain in full, completed from reference TRBV7-8 and TRBJ2-2, reads GAGVSQSPRYKVAKRGQDVALRCDPISGHVSLFWYQQALGQGPEFLTYFQNEAQLDKSGLPSDRFFAERPEGSVSTLKIQRTQQEDSAVYLCASSFTGTDPPNTGELFFGEGSRLTVL.

The chain uses TRBV7-2 and TRBJ2-2; the match to TRBD2 covers 12 bases. The V and J ends lost 5 bases and 4 bases, in that order; junction bases with no gene match: 14. The CDR3 is 19 amino acids. Germline V gives CDR1 SGHTA, CDR2 FQGNSA. CDR3 amino acids: CASSRWVLAGGQSTGELFF. The CDR3 region has the DNA TGTGCCAGCAGCCGCTGGGTCCTAGCGGGGGGGCAGAGCACCGGGGAGCTGTTTTTT.

V and J are TRBV5-1 and TRBJ2-3; 7 bases match TRBD1. This CDR3 is built from 14 residues. CDR1 is SGHRS and CDR2 is YFSETQ in the germline V gene. J lost 4 bases, V lost 4 bases, and 6 bases had no gene match. The CDR3 region is CASSTGVYADTQYF. The CDR3 nucleotides are TGCGCCAGCAGCACAGGGGTTTACGCAGATACGCAGTATTTT.

This chain links TRBV2 with TRBJ1-4, with TRBD1 matching 7 bases. Germline V lookup: CDR1 SNHLY, CDR2 FYNNEI. This CDR3 region has 14 residues. V was clipped by 5 bases and J by 4 bases; unmatched bases: 4. In nucleotides, the CDR3 is TGTGCCAGCAGTCCGGACAGGAATAATGAAAAACTGTTTTTT. Translated, it gives CASSPDRNNEKLFF.

V gene TRBV7-8 combines with J gene TRBJ2-3; 10 nucleotides agree with TRBD2. Germline loops: CDR1 SGHVS, CDR2 FQNEAQ. This CDR3 has 15 residues. The ends lost 4 bases at V and 3 bases at J; junction bases unmatched: 4. The CDR3 reads CASSWATSGTDTQYF. CDR3 DNA sequence: TGTGCCAGCAGCTGGGCGACTAGCGGGACAGATACGCAGTATTTT.